A selection of T cell receptor beta chains follows, all from one sample in a study of blood T cell repertoires in COVID-19. The repertoire was sequenced with immunoSEQ multiplex PCR; TCRdb's copy has only in-frame clones and lacks some. The table has 200,000 to 250,000 clones, approximately 84% seen once. The specimen sequenced was PBMCs or T cells enriched from blood (not recorded which). These receptors all come from a man in his sixties who had recovered from COVID-19. Each CDR3 is given without its conserved first and last residue. Fields, in order: CDR3 protein, CDR3 length, J gene, V gene.

CDR3aa: ASSFPGTGARSGNTIY
len: 16
j_gene: TRBJ1-3
v_gene: TRBV11-2

CDR3aa: ASSAQENTEAF
len: 11
j_gene: TRBJ1-1
v_gene: TRBV7-2

CDR3aa: ASSAGQGNYGYT
len: 12
j_gene: TRBJ1-2
v_gene: TRBV6-4

CDR3aa: ASSLGGRLWETQY
len: 13
j_gene: TRBJ2-5
v_gene: TRBV5-6

CDR3aa: ASSRSRAEQY
len: 10
j_gene: TRBJ2-7
v_gene: TRBV5-6

CDR3aa: ASSPWPGDNSPLH
len: 13
j_gene: TRBJ1-6
v_gene: TRBV11-3

CDR3aa: ASSPGGMNTEAF
len: 12
j_gene: TRBJ1-1
v_gene: TRBV4-2

CDR3aa: AISESSGGGTEAF
len: 13
j_gene: TRBJ1-1
v_gene: TRBV10-3

CDR3aa: ASSLANRVNSPLH
len: 13
j_gene: TRBJ1-6
v_gene: TRBV7-2

CDR3aa: ASHFLAGGIGANVLT
len: 15
j_gene: TRBJ2-6
v_gene: TRBV2

CDR3aa: ASSSQTSGGSYEQY
len: 14
j_gene: TRBJ2-7
v_gene: TRBV7-9

CDR3aa: AISNRQGAGANVLT
len: 14
j_gene: TRBJ2-6
v_gene: TRBV10-3

CDR3aa: ASSPGQYNEQF
len: 11
j_gene: TRBJ2-1
v_gene: TRBV11-2

CDR3aa: ASSSGTVNTEAF
len: 12
j_gene: TRBJ1-1
v_gene: TRBV7-9

CDR3aa: ASAGDNYGYT
len: 10
j_gene: TRBJ1-2
v_gene: TRBV19

CDR3aa: ASRTGGLEQF
len: 10
j_gene: TRBJ2-1
v_gene: TRBV19

CDR3aa: ARSFGQDGREKLF
len: 13
j_gene: TRBJ1-4
v_gene: TRBV5-3

CDR3aa: ASRPTGVSYTGELF
len: 14
j_gene: TRBJ2-2
v_gene: TRBV27

CDR3aa: ATSRDRSRGAGSYNEQF
len: 17
j_gene: TRBJ2-1
v_gene: TRBV15

CDR3aa: ASSLASGPGGTIY
len: 13
j_gene: TRBJ1-3
v_gene: TRBV7-9

CDR3aa: ASRRNRGSSYNEQF
len: 14
j_gene: TRBJ2-1
v_gene: TRBV7-2

CDR3aa: ASNPRRGNEQY
len: 11
j_gene: TRBJ2-7
v_gene: TRBV6-5

CDR3aa: ASSSTGQGNYGYT
len: 13
j_gene: TRBJ1-2
v_gene: TRBV5-8

CDR3aa: ASSTGGVAF
len: 9
j_gene: TRBJ1-1
v_gene: TRBV5-1

CDR3aa: ASSQSGGPRNTIY
len: 13
j_gene: TRBJ1-3
v_gene: TRBV7-2

CDR3aa: ASSLDRGGFGYEQF
len: 14
j_gene: TRBJ2-1
v_gene: TRBV7-2

CDR3aa: ASSLTGGLPYEQY
len: 13
j_gene: TRBJ2-7
v_gene: TRBV11-2

CDR3aa: ATSDFKGDRPTETQY
len: 15
j_gene: TRBJ2-5
v_gene: TRBV24-1

CDR3aa: ASGRASSGNTIY
len: 12
j_gene: TRBJ1-3
v_gene: TRBV19